Listed here are 14 T cell receptor beta chains from one sample, sequenced in a study of cytomegalovirus exposure and HLA in healthy donors. A multiplex PCR was run with 60 Vbeta primers and 13 Jbeta primers. Some clones are missing from TCRdb's copy, which holds only in-frame ones; the method was immunoSEQ multiplex PCR. Among over 55,000 clones listed, approximately 70% were seen once. What was sequenced was PBMCs. The receptors were gathered from a woman aged 50 to 65 in good health and CMV-seropositive.

About this clone: This sample includes further DNA sequences coding for the same CDR3. The V and J genes are TRBV9 and TRBJ2-2; TRBD2 matches at 7 bases. With 0 bases clipped from V and 0 bases from J, the junction kept 2 bases outside the gene matches. The CDR3 contains 16 residues. Germline V gene lookup returns CDR1 SGDLS and CDR2 YYNGEE. CDR3 in amino acids: CASSVVAGANTGELFF. As DNA, the CDR3 is TGTGCCAGCAGCGTAGTGGCGGGGGCGAACACCGGGGAGCTGTTTTTT.

A word on this clone: Other nucleotide sequences in the sample specify the same CDR3. V usage is TRBV18 and J usage is TRBJ1-2; D is uncertain. CDR3 length: 13 residues. The V gene's germline CDR1 is KGHSH and CDR2 LQKENI. V lost 2 bases and J lost 3, with 7 bases in between. CDR3: CASSPGTDYGYTF. DNA of the CDR3: TGTGCCAGCTCACCAGGCACAGACTATGGCTACACCTTC.

The chain carries TRBV30 and TRBJ1-2; 10 nucleotides line up with TRBD1. Germline V gene lookup returns CDR1 GTSNPN and CDR2 SVGIG (reference sequence). There are 15 residues in the CDR3. The J segment lost 8 bases and the V segment lost 7 bases, leaving 16 bases of the junction unmatched. The CDR3 spells CASIFEGTGDLGYTF. The CDR3 DNA is TGTGCCTCGATTTTTGAAGGGACAGGGGATCTCGGCTACACCTTC.

The chain recombines TRBV4-2 with TRBJ2-1; 15 positions agree with TRBD2. From germline, CDR1 is LGHNA and CDR2 YNFKEQ. The V segment lost 1 base and the J segment 7 bases; nucleotides outside the gene matches: 5. The CDR3 is 17 residues long. In DNA form, the CDR3 reads TGTGCCAGCAGCCAAGGGACTAGCGGGAGGGCGGAGAATGAGCAGTTCTTC. Protein: CASSQGTSGRAENEQFF.

The chain carries TRBV29-1 and TRBJ2-2, with 7 nucleotides matching TRBD2. Per the germline V gene, CDR1 is SQVTM and CDR2 is ANQGSEA. The CDR3 is 13 residues long. The CDR3 spells CICSWGRAGELFF. DNA of the CDR3: TGCATCTGTTCGTGGGGGAGGGCCGGGGAGCTGTTTTTT.

This chain connects TRBV7-2 to TRBJ2-7, with D tentatively TRBD1 (6 bases). With 5 bases removed from V and 2 bases from J, the gap between germline ends came to 13 bases. CDR3 size: 14 residues. CDR1 SGHTA and CDR2 FQGNSA come from the germline V gene. The CDR3, as DNA: TGTGCCAGCAGCCCCCGGGACACCACCTACGAGCAGTACTTC. Its translation is CASSPRDTTYEQYF. Full variable domain (outside the CDR3, taken from reference TRBV7-2 and TRBJ2-7): GAGVSQSPSNKVTEKGKDVELRCDPISGHTALYWYRQSLGQGLEFLIYFQGNSAPDKSGLPSDRFSAERTGGSVSTLTIQRTQQEDSAVYLCASSPRDTTYEQYFGPGTRLTVT.

The chain joins TRBV5-1 to TRBJ2-2, with 9 bases matching TRBD1. The CDR3 runs to 16 residues. Trimming cost V 3 bases and J 5 bases; bases outside gene matches: 8. Looked up from germline, CDR1 is SGHRS and CDR2 is YFSETQ. The CDR3, as DNA: TGCGCCAGCAGCTCACCTGGGACAGGGTGGACCGGGGAGCTGTTTTTT. Residues: CASSSPGTGWTGELFF. The entire variable domain, with the rest obtained from reference TRBV5-1 and TRBJ2-2, is as follows: KAGVTQTPRYLIKTRGQQVTLSCSPISGHRSVSWYQQTPGQGLQFLFEYFSETQRNKGNFPGRFSGRQFSNSRSEMNVSTLELGDSALYLCASSSPGTGWTGELFFGEGSRLTVL.

CDR3 residues: CASRAGFYQPQHF. The CDR3 DNA is TGTGCCAGCAGAGCAGGTTTTTATCAGCCCCAGCATTTT. The chain carries TRBV7-9 and TRBJ1-5; D unclear. Trimming cost V 6 bases and J 5 bases, with 11 bases left between them. CDR1 and CDR2 (germline): SEHNR, FQNEAQ (reference sequence). The length of the CDR3 is 13 residues.

The table lists this clone with many counts. This sequence joins TRBV2 and TRBJ2-7; D uncertain. The germline V gene has CDR1 SNHLY and CDR2 FYNNEI. The CDR3 has 14 amino acids. V gave up 2 bases and J gave up 3 bases, with 11 bases separating them. CDR3 DNA: TGTGCCAGCAGTGAAAATTGGCAGTTCTACGAGCAGTACTTC. It is translated as CASSENWQFYEQYF.

The chain employs TRBV9 and TRBJ2-3; D might be TRBD1 (5 bases). The CDR3 extends over 15 amino acids. Trimming removed 2 bases from V and 4 bases from J, with 14 bases in between. Germline lookup yields CDR1 SGDLS and CDR2 YYNGEE. CDR3 sequence reads: CASSVRQGAADTQYF. For the CDR3, the DNA is TGTGCCAGCAGCGTCAGGCAGGGTGCAGCAGATACGCAGTATTTT.

V usage is TRBV29-1 and J usage is TRBJ2-3; D is ambiguous. V was shortened by 2 bases and J by 1 base, with 13 bases between the two germline ends. Per germline, CDR1 SQVTM and CDR2 ANQGSEA. This CDR3 region has 15 residues. The CDR3 reads CSVEQGGEGTDTQYF. CDR3 nucleotides: TGCAGCGTTGAACAAGGCGGAGAGGGCACAGATACGCAGTATTTT.

This rearrangement joins TRBV28 to TRBJ2-3; no definite D call. Trimming removed 5 bases at V and 4 bases at J, with 13 bases between. CDR3 length: 14 residues. Germline CDR1 and CDR2: MDHEN and SYDVKM. For the CDR3, the DNA is TGTGCCAGCAGTACGGCACAGCTTGCAGATACGCAGTATTTT. Translating gives CASSTAQLADTQYF.

This clone was seen a few times. V usage is TRBV5-4 and J usage is TRBJ1-2; the D gene is possibly TRBD1 (5 bases). The CDR3 has 13 amino acids. Germline V gives CDR1 SGHNT, CDR2 YYREEE (reference sequence). Trimming took 4 bases from V and 6 from J, leaving 13 bases between them. CDR3 in amino acids: CASSRQPDNGYTF. The CDR3 nucleotides are TGTGCCAGCAGCAGGCAGCCGGACAATGGCTACACCTTC.

The chain uses TRBV4-1 and TRBJ2-5; 13 nucleotides agree with TRBD2. Trimming took 3 bases from V and 2 from J; bases not matched to a gene: 6. Per germline, CDR1 MGHRA and CDR2 YSYEKL. The CDR3 sequence is 17 residues long. The CDR3 sequence: CASSHRLAGGEQETQYF. In nucleotides, the CDR3 is TGCGCCAGCAGCCATCGACTAGCGGGAGGAGAACAAGAGACCCAGTACTTC.